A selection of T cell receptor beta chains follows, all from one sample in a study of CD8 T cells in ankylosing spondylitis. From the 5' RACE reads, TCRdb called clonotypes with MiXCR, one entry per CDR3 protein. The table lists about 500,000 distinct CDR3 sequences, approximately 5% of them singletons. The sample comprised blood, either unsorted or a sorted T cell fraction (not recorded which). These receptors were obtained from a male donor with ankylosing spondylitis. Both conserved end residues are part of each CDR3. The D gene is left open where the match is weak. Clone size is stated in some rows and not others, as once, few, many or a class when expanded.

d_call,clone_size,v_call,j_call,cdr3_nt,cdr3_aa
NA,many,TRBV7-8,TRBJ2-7,TGTGCCAGCAGCTTGACAGCCTCATGGGGGGAGCAGTACTTC,CASSLTASWGEQYF
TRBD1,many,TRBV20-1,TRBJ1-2,TGCAGTGCTAGAGTCTGGACAGGAGGCTACACCTTC,CSARVWTGGYTF
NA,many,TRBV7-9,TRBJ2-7,TGTGCCAGCAGCCGCGACGAGCAGTACTTC,CASSRDEQYF
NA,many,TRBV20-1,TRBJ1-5,TGCAGTGCTAGACGACTCGTAGGCAATCAGCCCCAGCATTTT,CSARRLVGNQPQHF
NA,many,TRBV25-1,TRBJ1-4,TGTGCCAGCAGTCTGCAGGCTAATGAAAAACTGTTTTTT,CASSLQANEKLFF
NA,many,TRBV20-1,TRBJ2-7,TGCAGTGCTAGAGGCGACGGACTGTACGAGCAGTACTTC,CSARGDGLYEQYF
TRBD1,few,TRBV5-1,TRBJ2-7,TGCGCCAGCAGCTTGGAAGCCGGGACAGGGGGTTACGAGCAGTACTTC,CASSLEAGTGGYEQYF
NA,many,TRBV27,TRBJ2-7,TGTGCCAGCAGTTTAATGGGGACGGGCGAGCAGTACTTC,CASSLMGTGEQYF
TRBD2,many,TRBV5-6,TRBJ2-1,TGTGCCAGCAGCCCGGGACTAGTGACCTACAATGAGCAGTTCTTC,CASSPGLVTYNEQFF
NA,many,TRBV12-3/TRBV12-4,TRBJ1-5,TGTGCCAGCAGTTTTAGGTTTCAGCCCCAGCATTTT,CASSFRFQPQHF
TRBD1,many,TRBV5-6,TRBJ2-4,TGTGCCAGCAGCTTGGGGACAGGGAACATTCAGTACTTC,CASSLGTGNIQYF
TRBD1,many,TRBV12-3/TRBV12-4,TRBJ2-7,TGTGCCAGCTTGAACCGCGGGACAGGGGTCGAGCAGTACTTC,CASLNRGTGVEQYF
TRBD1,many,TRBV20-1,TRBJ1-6,TGCAGTGCTCCCGGGACAGGGGGTCGGGCCCTCCACTTT,CSAPGTGGRALHF
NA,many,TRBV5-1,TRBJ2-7,TGCGCCAGCAGCCTCCCGGAGGGGACAGCTAACATCCCCTCCTACGAGCAGTACTTC,CASSLPEGTANIPSYEQYF
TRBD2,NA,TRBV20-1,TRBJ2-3,TGCAGTGCTAACAGCGGGGGGGCAGTAGATACGCAGTATTTT,CSANSGGAVDTQYF
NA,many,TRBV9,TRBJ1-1,TGTGCCAGCAGCGTAACAGGGACGGGGCAAGCTTTCTTT,CASSVTGTGQAFF
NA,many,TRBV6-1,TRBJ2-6,TGTGCCAGCAGTCCGCTCCCCCTACAGGCTGGGGCCAACGTCCTGACTTTC,CASSPLPLQAGANVLTF
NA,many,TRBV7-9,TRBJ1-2,TGTGCCAGCAGCTTAGGGACGGCTCCTGGCTACACCTTC,CASSLGTAPGYTF
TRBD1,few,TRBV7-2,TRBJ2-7,TGTGCCAGCAGCCGAACTTGGACAGGGGGCTACGAGCAGTACTTC,CASSRTWTGGYEQYF
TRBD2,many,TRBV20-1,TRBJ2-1,TGCAGTGCCCCCTCGGGACTAGCGGGGTATAGCTCCTACAATGAGCAGTTCTTC,CSAPSGLAGYSSYNEQFF
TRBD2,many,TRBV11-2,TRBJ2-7,TGTGCCAGCAGCTTAGGAACGCTAGCGGGAGCCCACGAGCAGTACTTC,CASSLGTLAGAHEQYF
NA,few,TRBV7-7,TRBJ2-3,TGTGCTAGCAGCCCTTACGGGACCTCAGTGGGCACAGATACGCAGTATTTT,CASSPYGTSVGTDTQYF
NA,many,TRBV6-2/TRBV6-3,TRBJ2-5,TGTGCCAGCAATCAATTGAATCGAGAGACCCAGTACTTC,CASNQLNRETQYF
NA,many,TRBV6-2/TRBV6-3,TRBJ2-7,TGTGCCAGCAGTCGCGAGATTACCGTTACCTACGAGCAGTACTTC,CASSREITVTYEQYF
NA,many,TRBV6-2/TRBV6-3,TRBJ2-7,TGTGCCAGCAGCCCCGTACGGGGAGGTATCTGGGAGCAGTACTTC,CASSPVRGGIWEQYF
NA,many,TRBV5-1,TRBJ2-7,TGCGCCAGCAGCTTGGACGGGATATCCTACGAGCAGTACTTC,CASSLDGISYEQYF
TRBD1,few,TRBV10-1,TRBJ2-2,TGCGCCAGCAGTGAAGGGGGCCCGTCCGGGGAGCTGTTTTTT,CASSEGGPSGELFF
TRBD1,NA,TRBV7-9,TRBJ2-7,TGTGCCAGCAGCTTAGTTTGGGACAGGGCTCCCTACGAGCAGTACTTC,CASSLVWDRAPYEQYF
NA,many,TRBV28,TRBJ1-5,TGTGCCAGCAGGAGGGAGAATCAGCCCCAGCATTTT,CASRRENQPQHF
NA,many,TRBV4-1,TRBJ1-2,TGCGCCAGCAGCCAAGTTCAGAGGAACTATGGCTACACCTTC,CASSQVQRNYGYTF
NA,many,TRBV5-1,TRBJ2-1,TGCGCCAGCAGCTCACGCGGGACATTCGATGAGCAGTTCTTC,CASSSRGTFDEQFF
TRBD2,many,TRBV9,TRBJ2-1,TGTGCCAGCAGCGCTAGGCTAGCGGGAGGGCACAATGAGCAGTTCTTC,CASSARLAGGHNEQFF
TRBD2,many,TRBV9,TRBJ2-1,TGTGCCAGCACACTAGCGGGAGGGCCTACCTACAATGAGCAGTTCTTC,CASTLAGGPTYNEQFF
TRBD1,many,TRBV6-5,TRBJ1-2,TGTGCCAGCGGCTTACTACAGGGGCGACCCTATGGCTACACCTTC,CASGLLQGRPYGYTF
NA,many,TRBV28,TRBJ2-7,TGTGCCAGCAGGCCTCCCGTAGTTTGGGAGCAGTACTTC,CASRPPVVWEQYF
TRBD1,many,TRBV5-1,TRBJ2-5,TGCGCCAGCAGCTTGGCTGGGGACAGCGAAGAGACCCAGTACTTC,CASSLAGDSEETQYF
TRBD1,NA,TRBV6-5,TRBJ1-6,TGTGCCAGCAGTTATTTCCAAGGGACAGGGGCTAATTCACCCCTCCACTTT,CASSYFQGTGANSPLHF
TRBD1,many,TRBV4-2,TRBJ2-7,TGTGCCAGCAGCAACACAGGGGGGAGAGACGAGCAGTACTTC,CASSNTGGRDEQYF
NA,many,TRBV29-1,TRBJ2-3,TGCAGCGTGCGGGGCAGGGCGACAGATACGCAGTATTTT,CSVRGRATDTQYF
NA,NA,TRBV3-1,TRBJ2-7,TGTGCCAGCAGCCCTTGGGGGGCAGCCTACGAGCAGTACTTC,CASSPWGAAYEQYF
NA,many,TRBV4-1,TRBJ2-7,TGCGCCAGCAGCCAAGAACACGGCTACGAGCAGTACTTC,CASSQEHGYEQYF
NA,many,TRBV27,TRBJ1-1,TGTGCCAGCAGCGAGACAGCGAACACTGAAGCTTTCTTT,CASSETANTEAFF
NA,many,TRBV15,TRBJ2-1,TGTGCCACCAGCAGAGCACCGACTCCCGGCAATGAGCAGTTCTTC,CATSRAPTPGNEQFF
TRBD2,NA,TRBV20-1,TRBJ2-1,TGCAGTGCTAGAGTTGGACTAGCGGGAAGAGATGAGCAGTTCTTC,CSARVGLAGRDEQFF
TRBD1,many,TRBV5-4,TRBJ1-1,TGTGCCAGCAGCTTGGAGGGGGCAACTGAAGCTTTCTTT,CASSLEGATEAFF
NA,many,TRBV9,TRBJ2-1,TGTGCCAGCAATAGGGCTAGCAGCTACAATGAGCAGTTCTTC,CASNRASSYNEQFF
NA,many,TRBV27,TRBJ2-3,TGTGCCAGCAGTTTGCTGGGGGGATTCACAGATACGCAGTATTTT,CASSLLGGFTDTQYF
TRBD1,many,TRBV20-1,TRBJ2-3,TGCAGTGCTAGGGCCCCGACAGGGGGATTCTCAGATACGCAGTATTTT,CSARAPTGGFSDTQYF
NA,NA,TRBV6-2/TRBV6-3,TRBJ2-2,TGTGCCAGCAGGGGTTCACCGAAGGCCGGGGAGCTGTTTTTT,CASRGSPKAGELFF
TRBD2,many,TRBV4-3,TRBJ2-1,TGCGCCAGCAGCCAAGGGGGACTAGCCGGCAATGAGCAGTTCTTC,CASSQGGLAGNEQFF
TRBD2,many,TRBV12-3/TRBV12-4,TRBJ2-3,TGTGCCAGCAGACTGACTAGCGGAGACACAGATACGCAGTATTTT,CASRLTSGDTDTQYF
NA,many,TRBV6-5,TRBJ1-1,TGTGCCAGCAGTTACTCACCCCTGAGGGCGGGCACTGAAGCTTTCTTT,CASSYSPLRAGTEAFF